Listed below are T cell receptor beta chains from one sample, sequenced in a study of shared clonotypes between healthy human individuals. TCRdb keeps only in-frame clones here, not all; method: immunoSEQ multiplex PCR. The sample holds 180,000 or so clones, roughly 91% seen once. Sequenced: naive CD4+ T cells sorted from blood. The receptors shown here come from a woman aged 25 to 45 in good health. Both conserved end residues are part of each CDR3. D genes are given only for firm matches. Not every row has a clone size; where given, it reads once, few, many or a size class.

>.|TRBJ1-2|TRBV28|.
CASSPGSPGNYGYTF
TGTGCCAGCAGTCCGGGGTCTCCGGGGAACTATGGCTACACCTTC
>.|TRBJ1-4|TRBV18|.
CASSPTPTAAGEKLFF
TGTGCCAGCTCACCAACCCCGACAGCCGCGGGAGAAAAACTGTTTTTT
>TRBD2|TRBJ2-1|TRBV15|once
CATSRDLASGSNEQFF
TGTGCCACCAGCAGAGATCTTGCTAGCGGGAGCAATGAGCAGTTCTTC
>.|TRBJ2-7|TRBV27|.
CASSLVSSSYEQYF
TGTGCCAGCAGTTTGGTCAGTTCCTCCTACGAGCAGTACTTC
>.|TRBJ2-7|TRBV18|.
CASSPGLGFEQYF
TGTGCCAGCTCACCGGGGCTAGGGTTCGAGCAGTACTTC
>.|TRBJ1-1|TRBV7-6|.
CASSVAPGPPDTEAFF
TGTGCCAGCAGCGTAGCGCCCGGACCTCCTGACACTGAAGCTTTCTTT
>.|TRBJ2-2|TRBV11-2|.
CASSLIQGQPGELFF
TGTGCCAGCAGCTTAATCCAGGGTCAGCCCGGGGAGCTGTTTTTT
>.|TRBJ1-5|TRBV5-1|.
CASSFNVNQPQHF
TGCGCCAGCAGCTTTAACGTCAATCAGCCCCAGCATTTT
>.|TRBJ1-1|TRBV18|few
CASSPQDANTEAFF
TGTGCCAGCTCACCACAGGACGCCAACACTGAAGCTTTCTTT
>TRBD2|TRBJ2-5|TRBV5-1|.
CASSLVTAGGLETQYF
TGCGCCAGCAGCTTGGTGACAGCGGGAGGGCTGGAGACCCAGTACTTC
>.|TRBJ2-3|TRBV29-1|.
CSLLLGDTSTDTQYF
TGCAGCCTCCTTCTCGGGGATACTAGCACAGATACGCAGTATTTT
>.|TRBJ2-7|TRBV27|.
CASSLNGLTSYEQYF
TGTGCCAGCAGTTTAAACGGACTGACCTCCTACGAGCAGTACTTC
>.|TRBJ2-7|TRBV7-2|.
CASSLVGGSIKPEQYF
TGTGCCAGCAGCTTAGTCGGAGGGTCCATAAAACCCGAGCAGTACTTC
>.|TRBJ2-7|TRBV19|.
CASSVAEPSYEQYF
TGTGCCAGTAGTGTGGCCGAACCTTCCTACGAGCAGTACTTC
>.|TRBJ2-2|TRBV2|.
CASSAENTGELFF
TGTGCCAGCAGCGCCGAGAACACCGGGGAGCTGTTTTTT
>.|TRBJ1-2|TRBV28|once
CASSSTQGWNYGYTF
TGTGCCAGCAGTTCGACCCAGGGATGGAACTATGGCTACACCTTC
>TRBD2|TRBJ2-7|TRBV28|.
CASISGRLGEQYF
TGTGCCAGCATTAGCGGGAGGCTGGGCGAGCAGTACTTC
>.|TRBJ2-7|TRBV10-3|.
CATQGFHEQYF
TGTGCCACACAGGGTTTCCACGAGCAGTACTTC
>.|TRBJ2-1|TRBV19|.
CASSISTQNEQFF
TGTGCCAGTAGTATAAGCACCCAGAATGAGCAGTTCTTC
>TRBD2|TRBJ2-5|TRBV11-2|.
CASRTWGGSQETQYF
TGTGCCAGTAGAACTTGGGGGGGATCGCAAGAGACCCAGTACTTC
>TRBD2|TRBJ2-3|TRBV19|.
CASSPGQPGLGVAADTQYF
TGTGCCAGTAGTCCGGGACAACCGGGACTAGGGGTCGCGGCAGATACGCAGTATTTT
>.|TRBJ1-2|TRBV13|.
CASSLGSRTHGYTF
TGTGCCAGCAGCTTAGGGTCCAGAACGCATGGCTACACCTTC
>TRBD1|TRBJ1-5|TRBV28|.
CASSLRQGEGNQPQHF
TGTGCCAGCAGTTTAAGACAGGGGGAAGGCAATCAGCCCCAGCATTTT
>.|TRBJ2-7|TRBV27|.
CATSPLETYEQYF
TGTGCCACCTCCCCGCTAGAGACCTACGAGCAGTACTTC
>.|TRBJ1-4|TRBV27|.
CASSRSGGTPNEKLFF
TGTGCCAGCAGTAGAAGTGGGGGCACTCCTAATGAAAAACTGTTTTTT
>TRBD2|TRBJ2-3|TRBV19|.
CASSGGRSTDTQYF
TGTGCCAGTAGTGGCGGGAGGTCCACAGATACGCAGTATTTT
>TRBD1|TRBJ1-2|TRBV15|.
CATSRAGTGSDYGYTF
TGTGCCACCAGCAGAGCGGGGACAGGGAGTGACTATGGCTACACCTTC
>.|TRBJ1-1|TRBV20-1|few
CSASIPVAFF
TGCAGTGCTAGCATACCGGTTGCTTTCTTT
>.|TRBJ2-7|TRBV28|.
CASSLPQRAGDEQYF
TGTGCCAGCAGTTTACCCCAGCGGGCCGGGGACGAGCAGTACTTC
>TRBD2|TRBJ2-1|TRBV19|.
CASSKLAGVEYNEQFF
TGTGCCAGTAGTAAACTAGCGGGAGTGGAATACAATGAGCAGTTCTTC
>TRBD2|TRBJ2-3|TRBV10-3|once
CAISKGGTSGISSTDTQYF
TGTGCCATCAGCAAAGGAGGGACTAGCGGGATTTCTAGCACAGATACGCAGTATTTT
>TRBD2|TRBJ2-1|TRBV5-6|.
CASSLDLGTSILNEQFF
TGTGCCAGCAGCCTCGACCTCGGGACTAGCATTCTCAATGAGCAGTTCTTC
>TRBD2|TRBJ2-1|TRBV7-9|.
CASTQSGALLGEQFF
TGTGCCAGCACCCAAAGCGGGGCCCTGCTCGGGGAGCAGTTCTTC
>TRBD1|TRBJ2-2|TRBV5-1|.
CASSLFERGRGNGGELFF
TGCGCCAGCAGCTTGTTTGAGCGTGGCAGGGGGAACGGCGGGGAGCTGTTTTTT